These T cell receptor beta chains were read from a single sample in a study of blood T cell repertoires in COVID-19. The table came from immunoSEQ multiplex PCR; TCRdb's copy has only in-frame clones and leaves some out. In the table there are more than 100,000 clones, roughly 89% of which are singletons. Source material: peripheral blood. All receptors come from a man aged 40-50 years with acute or convalescent COVID-19. The CDR3 runs from the conserved cysteine through the conserved F or W. The D gene is left open where the match is weak. Not all rows give a size; the values are once, few, many and, for expanded clones, a class.

v_call,d_call,cdr3_length,clone_size,j_call,cdr3_nt,cdr3_aa
TRBV19,TRBD2,16,-,TRBJ2-5,TGTGCCAGTAGTATAGTCTCTAGCGGGACCCAAGAGACCCAGTACTTC,CASSIVSSGTQETQYF
TRBV29-1,TRBD1,15,-,TRBJ1-5,TGCAGCGTTGCCACAGGGGGGGCGAGCAATCAGCCCCAGCATTTT,CSVATGGASNQPQHF
TRBV9,-,14,few,TRBJ1-3,TGTGCCAGCAGCGTAGACAGCGGGTCGCGGACCATATATTTT,CASSVDSGSRTIYF
TRBV4-3,TRBD2,15,-,TRBJ2-3,TGCGCCAGCAGCCAAGGGACTAGCTTGACAGATACGCAGTATTTT,CASSQGTSLTDTQYF
TRBV12-3/TRBV12-4,-,12,-,TRBJ2-7,TGTGCCAGCAGTTTCACAGCCTACGAGCAGTACTTC,CASSFTAYEQYF
TRBV19,-,15,once,TRBJ2-3,TGTGCCAGTATGGGTCGAGGTTTGGGCACAGATACGCAGTATTTT,CASMGRGLGTDTQYF
TRBV18,TRBD1,14,-,TRBJ2-1,TGTGCCAGCTCACCAGGGACAGGGGACAATGAGCAGTTCTTC,CASSPGTGDNEQFF
TRBV7-9,TRBD1,15,-,TRBJ2-7,TGTGCCAGCAGCTTCAGGGACAGGGGGCGTCACGAGCAGTACTTC,CASSFRDRGRHEQYF
TRBV11-3,-,13,-,TRBJ1-1,TGTGCCAGCAGCTTAGCCATGAACACTGAAGCTTTCTTT,CASSLAMNTEAFF
TRBV29-1,-,17,-,TRBJ2-3,TGCAGCGTTGATCTACGCTCGGCCAGGTCTAGCACAGATACGCAGTATTTT,CSVDLRSARSSTDTQYF
TRBV12-2,-,12,-,TRBJ2-1,TGTGCAAGTCCCCTACGTGGCAATGAGCAGTTCTTC,CASPLRGNEQFF
TRBV19,TRBD1,16,-,TRBJ1-6,TGTGCCAGTAGTATTTCAAATGGACAGGGAGGCTCACCCCTCCACTTT,CASSISNGQGGSPLHF
TRBV6-1,-,18,-,TRBJ1-5,TGTGCCAGCAGTGGGATTGGGGGCGCACACAGAAGCAATCAGCCCCAGCATTTT,CASSGIGGAHRSNQPQHF
TRBV12-2,-,15,-,TRBJ1-3,TGTGCAAGTCGCTTAGCACTTACGGCACTAGACACCATATATTTT,CASRLALTALDTIYF
TRBV6-1,-,16,-,TRBJ1-3,TGTGCCAGCAGTGAAGCTGGCCCCACATCTGGAAACACCATATATTTT,CASSEAGPTSGNTIYF
TRBV10-3,TRBD2,15,-,TRBJ2-1,TGTGCCATCAGTGCTAGCGGGGAAACCTACAATGAGCAGTTCTTC,CAISASGETYNEQFF
TRBV14,-,14,once,TRBJ2-5,TGTGCCAGCAGCCGCGGGGTTTACCAAGAGACCCAGTACTTC,CASSRGVYQETQYF
TRBV6-2/TRBV6-3,-,16,once,TRBJ1-5,TGTGCCAGCAGTCAAACCCCAGGGTTCGGCAATCAGCCCCAGCATTTT,CASSQTPGFGNQPQHF
TRBV18,-,17,-,TRBJ1-5,TGTGCCAGCTCCCCGTCAGGTGGGGGGGTCAGCAATCAGCCCCAGCATTTT,CASSPSGGGVSNQPQHF
TRBV19,-,13,once,TRBJ1-5,TGTGCCAGTAGTACGACAGTTCCTCAGCCCCAGCATTTT,CASSTTVPQPQHF
TRBV9,TRBD1,14,-,TRBJ1-2,TGTGCCAGCAGCGTGTCTCAGGGGGACCATGGCTACACCTTC,CASSVSQGDHGYTF
TRBV7-9,TRBD1,17,-,TRBJ2-7,TGTGCCAGCACTCCAATAGGGCCGACAGGGAGCACCTACGAGCAGTACTTC,CASTPIGPTGSTYEQYF
TRBV7-2,-,14,-,TRBJ2-1,TGTGCCAGCAGCTTAGGCCGTACGAGCAATGAGCAGTTCTTC,CASSLGRTSNEQFF
TRBV9,TRBD1,17,-,TRBJ1-2,TGTGCCAGCAGCCCAAACCGGGCGGGACAGGGCACCTATGGCTACACCTTC,CASSPNRAGQGTYGYTF
TRBV2,-,11,-,TRBJ1-3,TGTGCCAGCTACTCTGGAAACACCATATATTTT,CASYSGNTIYF
TRBV19,-,13,-,TRBJ1-1,TGTGCCAGTAGCGGCGAGGGCAGCGTTAAAGCTTTCTTT,CASSGEGSVKAFF